The rows below give T cell receptor beta chains drawn from one sample of a study of a mutant IDH1 vaccine in newly diagnosed glioma. Assay used: immunoSEQ multiplex PCR; TCRdb lists only in-frame clones, some missing. The data hold 85,000 to 100,000 clones, with 70% to 90% observed a single time. This material consisted of PBMCs, taken from a glioma patient treated with radiotherapy, temozolomide or both. The receptors originated from a woman aged 45-65 years with glioma. Each CDR3 is given with its conserved first and last residue. A D gene is named only where the DNA matches it firmly. For some rows the clone size is stated as once, few or many, or as a class when expanded; others skip it.

J gene: TRBJ1-2
D gene: TRBD1
V gene: TRBV27
clone size: NA
CDR3 DNA: TGTGCCAGCAGTTCCCAGGGACAGGGTAGCTACACCTTC
CDR3 protein: CASSSQGQGSYTF

J gene: TRBJ2-5
D gene: NA
V gene: TRBV6-5
clone size: NA
CDR3 DNA: TGTGCCAGCAGTTACTTTGGCAGTTACCAAGAGACCCAGTACTTC
CDR3 protein: CASSYFGSYQETQYF

J gene: TRBJ1-2
D gene: NA
V gene: TRBV5-5
clone size: NA
CDR3 DNA: TGTGCCAGCAGCTTAGGCACGGCTAACTATGGCTACACCTTC
CDR3 protein: CASSLGTANYGYTF

J gene: TRBJ2-1
D gene: NA
V gene: TRBV30
clone size: NA
CDR3 DNA: TGTGCCTGGAGTGTATACCCATGGGGCGTCCGATCCTCCTACAATGAGCAGTTCTTC
CDR3 protein: CAWSVYPWGVRSSYNEQFF

J gene: TRBJ2-5
D gene: NA
V gene: TRBV6-5
clone size: NA
CDR3 DNA: TGTGCCAGCAGCCAGGGGGGCGGGGAGACCCAGTACTTC
CDR3 protein: CASSQGGGETQYF

J gene: TRBJ1-2
D gene: NA
V gene: TRBV10-1
clone size: NA
CDR3 DNA: TGCGCCAGCAGTGAGCACACCAACTATGGCTACACCTTC
CDR3 protein: CASSEHTNYGYTF

J gene: TRBJ1-4
D gene: TRBD1
V gene: TRBV11-2
clone size: NA
CDR3 DNA: TGTGCCAGCACCCTCAGCTACCTTACAGGGGGCGATGAAAAACTGTTTTTT
CDR3 protein: CASTLSYLTGGDEKLFF

J gene: TRBJ1-2
D gene: NA
V gene: TRBV19
clone size: NA
CDR3 DNA: TGTGCCAGTAGCCCCGGCGGGAACTATGGCTACACCTTC
CDR3 protein: CASSPGGNYGYTF

J gene: TRBJ1-2
D gene: TRBD1
V gene: TRBV9
clone size: NA
CDR3 DNA: TGTGCCAGCAGCGCCCGGACAGGGAACAACTATGGCTACACCTTC
CDR3 protein: CASSARTGNNYGYTF

J gene: TRBJ1-4
D gene: NA
V gene: TRBV5-1
clone size: NA
CDR3 DNA: TGCGCCAGCAGCTTGGGGTTGGCTAATGAAAAACTGTTTTTT
CDR3 protein: CASSLGLANEKLFF

J gene: TRBJ1-2
D gene: NA
V gene: TRBV28
clone size: NA
CDR3 DNA: TGTGCCAGCAGTTTAAGCGACACTACTTGGGGAGGCTACACCTTC
CDR3 protein: CASSLSDTTWGGYTF

J gene: TRBJ2-7
D gene: NA
V gene: TRBV28
clone size: NA
CDR3 DNA: TGTGCCAGCGCCCAACACACCTACGAGCAGTACTTC
CDR3 protein: CASAQHTYEQYF

J gene: TRBJ1-1
D gene: NA
V gene: TRBV7-9
clone size: few
CDR3 DNA: TGTGCCAGCAGCTCCGGGACATTTCTTCCTGAAGCTTTCTTT
CDR3 protein: CASSSGTFLPEAFF

J gene: TRBJ2-3
D gene: TRBD2
V gene: TRBV10-3
clone size: NA
CDR3 DNA: TGTGCCATCAGGGAGTGGCGGGAGGTGAGCGGAGATACGCAGTATTTT
CDR3 protein: CAIREWREVSGDTQYF

J gene: TRBJ1-1
D gene: TRBD1
V gene: TRBV6-5
clone size: NA
CDR3 DNA: TGTGCCAGCAGCCCAGGGGGGGGATCGAACACTGAAGCTTTCTTT
CDR3 protein: CASSPGGGSNTEAFF

J gene: TRBJ1-6
D gene: TRBD1
V gene: TRBV10-3
clone size: NA
CDR3 DNA: TGTGCCATCAGGGCGACAGGGGGCGTAGGTTCACCCCTCCACTTT
CDR3 protein: CAIRATGGVGSPLHF

J gene: TRBJ1-2
D gene: NA
V gene: TRBV10-3
clone size: once
CDR3 DNA: TGTGCCATCAGTGACTCGACAGGAGTCAACTATGGCTACACCTTC
CDR3 protein: CAISDSTGVNYGYTF

J gene: TRBJ1-1
D gene: TRBD1
V gene: TRBV19
clone size: NA
CDR3 DNA: TGTGCCAGTAGTCAGACAGGGTTCGAAGCTTTCTTT
CDR3 protein: CASSQTGFEAFF

J gene: TRBJ2-7
D gene: TRBD1
V gene: TRBV11-2
clone size: once
CDR3 DNA: TGTGCCAGCAGCCAGAGGCCGGGACAGGGGTACGAGCAGTACTTC
CDR3 protein: CASSQRPGQGYEQYF

J gene: TRBJ2-7
D gene: TRBD2
V gene: TRBV4-1
clone size: NA
CDR3 DNA: TGCGCCAGCAGCCAAGTAGCGGGAGATCGGTACGAGCAGTACTTC
CDR3 protein: CASSQVAGDRYEQYF

J gene: TRBJ2-7
D gene: NA
V gene: TRBV18
clone size: NA
CDR3 DNA: TGTGCCAGCTCACCACGGGACTCTTCCTCCGAGCAGTACTTC
CDR3 protein: CASSPRDSSSEQYF

J gene: TRBJ2-7
D gene: TRBD2
V gene: TRBV5-5
clone size: NA
CDR3 DNA: TGTGCCAGCAGCTTGGAACCGGGAGGGCCGCGCGAGCAGTACTTC
CDR3 protein: CASSLEPGGPREQYF

J gene: TRBJ2-4
D gene: NA
V gene: TRBV7-8
clone size: once
CDR3 DNA: TGTGCCAGCAGCTCAGAACAGGCAACCAAAAACATTCAGTACTTC
CDR3 protein: CASSSEQATKNIQYF

J gene: TRBJ2-7
D gene: TRBD2
V gene: TRBV6-5
clone size: NA
CDR3 DNA: TGTGCCAGCAGTAATCGACTAGCGGGTGAGCAGTACTTC
CDR3 protein: CASSNRLAGEQYF